Presented here are 4 T cell receptor beta chains from one specimen sequenced in a study of beta chain features in type 1 diabetes. General observations from the study: TCRB CDR3s from Type 1 diabetes patients were moderately but significantly shorter in all four CD4+ subsets.

Antigens of these TCRs are unknown. Expressed TCRB transcripts were sequenced because the isolated RNA had all been reverse transcribed beforehand. Libraries were prepared by immunoSEQ multiplex PCR; TCRdb keeps only in-frame clonotypes and omits some of them. The sample has around 160,000 clones, about 8.3% seen once; the top ten hold over 0.45%. Sequenced input: central memory CD4+ T cells from blood. These receptors all come from a young woman with type 1 diabetes.

This chain links TRBV6-7 with TRBJ2-1; 7 bases match TRBD2. TRBV6-7 is an open reading frame, and its role is uncertain. The length of the CDR3 is 15 residues. J gave up 5 bases and V 2 bases, and 6 bases lay outside the gene matches. Written as DNA, the CDR3 is TGTGCCAGCAGTTACGTTCCTAGCGGAGACAATGAGCAGTTCTTC. Protein product: CASSYVPSGDNEQFF.

This chain's CDR3 is CASSLGRTTDTQYF. In DNA form, the CDR3 reads TGTGCCAGCAGTTTGGGGAGAACCACAGATACGCAGTATTTT. The rearrangement links TRBV27 to TRBJ2-3; TRBD2 might be the D (5 bases). The V and J ends lost 3 bases and 2 bases respectively, with 9 bases between them. CDR1 MNHEY and CDR2 SMNVEV come from the germline V gene (reference sequence). The length of the CDR3 is 14 residues.

This rearrangement joins TRBV5-6 to TRBJ2-5; no clear D gene. This CDR3 contains 14 residues. V was shortened by 4 bases and J by 3 bases, with 13 bases between the two germline ends. CDR1 SGHDT and CDR2 YYEEEE come from the germline V gene. The CDR3 here is CASSPPLTEETQYF. The CDR3 DNA follows: TGTGCCAGCAGCCCGCCACTAACGGAAGAGACCCAGTACTTC.

This clone was seen a handful of times. The chain combines TRBV28 with TRBJ2-6; D remains ambiguous. CDR1 is MDHEN, CDR2 SYDVKM, per germline. This CDR3 contains 15 residues. V lost 5 bases to trimming and J lost 0 bases, with 8 bases between them. The CDR3 nucleotides are TGTGCCAGCAGTCCTACCTCCTCTGGGGCCAACGTCCTGACTTTC. Its translation: CASSPTSSGANVLTF.